This T cell receptor (beta chain) was retrieved from a study of tumor-infiltrating lymphocytes in primary liver carcinoma listed by TCRdb under 2017. Study-level background: Of the five patients (three men and two women, aged 30 to 69 years), four had hepatocellular carcinoma and one had combined HCC and intrahepatic cholangiocarcinoma. Tumors of the five patients were stage T1-T3 N0M0 with maximum diameters of roughly 4.2 to 11 cm. Samples yielded roughly 3.65 to 7.13 million productive TCRbeta reads; read depth did not differ significantly between tissue types. TCRbeta repertoire sequencing, expression microarrays and whole-exome sequencing were combined in the study across five regions of each liver tumor, with adjacent normal tissue and blood also included. A total of roughly 35 specimens from 5 patients underwent TCRbeta repertoire sequencing, comprising about 25 tumor regions, 5 adjacent noncancerous liver tissues and 5 peripheral blood samples. Agilent mRNA microarray profiling was performed on the approximately 25 tumor region samples to relate TCRbeta repertoire diversity to the local molecular phenotype. Repertoires from technical replicates were highly reproducible, with mean shared-clone rates about 0.88 and correlation coefficients above 0.95. Points the paper makes about the study in general: Only a few patients were included in the study, and the authors note that the findings should be validated in a larger study. The top 250 clones made up a significantly larger repertoire fraction in tumors than in blood (p = 0.039). Only the TCR beta chain was sequenced, so true repertoire diversity is likely underestimated because unpaired alpha chains were not captured. Because the samples were bulk and unsorted, CD4+ and CD8+ T cell repertoires could not be compared. Consistent with antigen-driven expansion, pairs of tumor regions showed higher repertoire overlap (mean about 36%) than either tumor-adjacent pairs (about 17%) or tumor-blood pairs (about 15%). Only roughly 7-25% of top clones appeared in all five regions of a tumor, which suggests that tumor-infiltrating T cells are spatially heterogeneous.

Without any cell sorting, total RNA and DNA were co-extracted from about 21-30 mg of bulk tissue using the AllPrep DNA/RNA mini kit. Between late 2015 and March 2016, about five patients in China with histopathologically diagnosed primary liver carcinoma had their tumors surgically resected. Patients had chronic HBV infection and were treatment-naive at sampling. Each tumor was sampled at five spatially separated regions: the superior, inferior, left-lateral and right-lateral poles and the tumor centre. Histology showed that every tumor sample contained more than 75% viable tumor cells. Fresh tumor and adjacent tissue pieces were bisected, with one half stored in RNAlater at -80 degrees C and the other half sent for histology. This clonotype was seen once. Its antigen target is currently unknown. Per-nucleotide qualities are absent, and no much larger clonotype sits a single base away. Support from one read is weak.

V and J lose 2 bases and 9 bases, and a span of 13 bases separates them. The CDR3 goes from the cysteine to the phenylalanine over 13 residues. The sequence is cut down to CDR3 DNA, 39 bases in frame from base 1. A constant-region primer and ProtoScript II reverse transcriptase were used to reverse-transcribe TCRbeta-specific cDNA from about 530 ng total RNA. Construction of the TCRbeta libraries relied on three nested rounds of multiplex PCR, following a slightly modified ARM-PCR procedure. Multiplex TRBV1-TRBV30 forward primers and a Cbeta reverse primer were used in the first two PCR rounds, each of which was run for approximately 9 cycles. Sample barcodes and Illumina adapters were added in a final 25-cycle PCR with Deep VentR polymerase. Amplicons of 200-500 bp were gel-purified with a QIAquick gel extraction kit before sequencing. TCRbeta amplicons were sequenced on an Illumina HiSeq 2500 with 250-bp paired-end reads. In the authors' own workflow: Reads were quality-trimmed with Trimmomatic v0.33, and paired reads were merged with FLASH v1.2.11 to recover full CDR3 sequences. V, D and J germline segments were assigned to the rearranged TCRbeta sequences using MiGEC v1.2.1b. Clonotype statistics, along with Shannon-Wiener diversity indices, were calculated using VDJtools v1.0.0. To cut down on sampling bias, every analysis after diversity analysis relied on just the 250 most abundant clonotypes from each sample. TCRdb reanalyzed the raw reads on its own, using fastp at Q25 for trimming and MiXCR for clone calling, and kept in-frame beta chains. Duplicate CDR3 protein sequences are folded into a single record with the most common DNA and genes. The V and J calls, along with clone size, are taken from TCRdb and not from the paper's own processing. In all, the sample holds 100,000 or so distinct CDR3 sequences, and roughly 85% of those were seen once. The ten largest clones capture approximately 21% of the sample.

This chain is built from TRBV12-3 or TRBV12-4 and TRBJ1-2, with a tentative D gene TRBD1 over 5 matching bases. What was sequenced was liver tumor tissue from sampling region 3. Sample cell subset or site, as interpreted from the label and publication: tumor region T3, left-lateral pole. The receptor comes from a man aged 35 to 55 with primary liver carcinoma and hepatitis B virus infection. The nucleotides read TGTGCCAGCAGTTTAACAGGACTAGTCAGCTACACCTTC. Its translation reads: CASSLTGLVSYTF.